The 4 T cell receptor beta chains below were found in one sample sequenced in a study of cytomegalovirus exposure and HLA in healthy donors. 13 Jbeta primers and 60 Vbeta primers were used for the PCR. Clones were read by immunoSEQ multiplex PCR, and TCRdb kept only the in-frame ones, dropping some. The table has about 76,000 clones, roughly four fifths seen once. The sequencing input was PBMCs. The origin of the receptors is a woman in her twenties or thirties in good health and CMV-seronegative.

The chain has TRBV19 and TRBJ2-1; a weak D match, TRBD2 (6 bases). The V gene lost 4 bases and the J gene lost 0 bases, with 19 bases spanning the gap. Germline lookup yields CDR1 LNHDA and CDR2 SQIVND (reference sequence). The CDR3 contains 18 residues. CDR3 region: CASSTNALAKSSYNEQFF. CDR3 coding DNA: TGTGCCAGTAGTACAAATGCGCTAGCGAAGAGCTCCTACAATGAGCAGTTCTTC.

This clone was seen a few times. The chain combines TRBV9 with TRBJ2-7; a possible D gene is TRBD1 (6 bases). Looked up from germline, CDR1 is SGDLS and CDR2 is YYNGEE. This CDR3 region has 16 residues. V dropped 2 bases and J dropped 0 bases, with 15 bases sitting between them. The CDR3 protein is CASSVTTGTHSYEQYF. As DNA, the CDR3 is TGTGCCAGCAGCGTTACAACCGGGACACACTCCTACGAGCAGTACTTC.

The chain combines TRBV19 with TRBJ2-2; 10 nucleotides align to TRBD2. Germline loops: CDR1 LNHDA, CDR2 SQIVND (reference sequence). Trimming cost V 6 bases and J 7 bases; bases outside gene matches: 8. CDR3 length equals 15 residues. The CDR3, as DNA: TGTGCCAGTAGCCCTAGCGGGAGTAACGGCGGGGAGCTGTTTTTT. Encoded protein: CASSPSGSNGGELFF.

CDR3 residues: CASSYPERTYTQYF. DNA for the CDR3: TGTGCCAGCAGTTATCCGGAGAGGACTTATACGCAGTATTTT. V gene TRBV6-6 combines with J gene TRBJ2-3, with a possible D match to TRBD2 (5 bases). Trimming left V 3 bases short and J 7 bases short, with 14 bases between. Germline CDR1 reads MNHNY; CDR2 reads SVGAGI (reference sequence). The CDR3 consists of 14 residues.